This TCR beta chain comes out of a study of blood T cell repertoires in COVID-19. Overall study: Samples came from the United States, Italy and Spain, spanning acute and convalescent COVID-19. T cells, B-cell-depleted T cells, or PBMCs supplied cDNA or gDNA.

As handled by the study authors: Estimates of nucleated cell counts were drawn from the amplification of reference gene primers. Data came from immunoSEQ multiplex PCR; TCRdb stores just in-frame clones and leaves some out. V and J calls and clone size are those listed in that table; D and trimming were worked out from the DNA. The data contain about 100,000 clones, more than 85% of them singletons. CDR1 is LGHDT, CDR2 YNNKEL, per germline (reference sequence). This CDR3 has 14 residues. The J segment lost 9 bases and the V segment lost 3 bases, leaving 6 bases of the junction unmatched. Sequencing used peripheral blood. This TCR came from a man aged 55 to 69 with acute or convalescent COVID-19. The V call is TRBV3-1 (or the pseudogene TRBV3-2), the J call TRBJ2-1; TRBD2 matches 9 bases. CDR3 nucleotide sequence: TGTGCCAGCAGCCATCTAGCGGGATCTCTTGAGCAGTTCTTC. The encoded protein is CASSHLAGSLEQFF.